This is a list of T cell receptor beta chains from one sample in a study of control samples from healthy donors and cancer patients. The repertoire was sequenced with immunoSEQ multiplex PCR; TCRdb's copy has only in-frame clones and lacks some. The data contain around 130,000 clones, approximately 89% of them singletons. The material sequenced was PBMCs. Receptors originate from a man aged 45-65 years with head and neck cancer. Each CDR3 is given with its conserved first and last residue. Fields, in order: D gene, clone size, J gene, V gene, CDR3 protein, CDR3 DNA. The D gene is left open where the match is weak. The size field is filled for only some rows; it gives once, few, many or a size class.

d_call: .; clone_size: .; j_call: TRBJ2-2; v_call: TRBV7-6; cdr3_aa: CASSLRGAYTGELFF; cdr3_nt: TGTGCCAGCAGCTTACGAGGGGCCTACACCGGGGAGCTGTTTTTT
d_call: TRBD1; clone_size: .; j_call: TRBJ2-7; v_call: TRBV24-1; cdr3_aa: CATSEGQGLGEQYF; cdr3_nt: TGTGCCACCAGTGAGGGACAGGGATTGGGTGAGCAGTACTTC
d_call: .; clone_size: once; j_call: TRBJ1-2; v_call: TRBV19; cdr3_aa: CASSLASFNYGYTF; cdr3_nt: TGTGCCAGTAGTCTCGCCAGCTTTAACTATGGCTACACCTTC
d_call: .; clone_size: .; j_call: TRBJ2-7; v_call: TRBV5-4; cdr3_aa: CASSLGGPYEQYF; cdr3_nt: TGTGCCAGCAGCTTGGGGGGGCCCTACGAGCAGTACTTC
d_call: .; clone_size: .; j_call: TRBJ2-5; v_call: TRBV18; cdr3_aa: CASSRDLRETQYF; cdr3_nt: TGTGCCAGCTCACGGGACCTACGAGAGACCCAGTACTTC
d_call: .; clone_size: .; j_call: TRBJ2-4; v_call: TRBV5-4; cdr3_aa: CASSLRGAERSGYF; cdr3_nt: TGTGCCAGCAGCTTGAGGGGGGCTGAGAGGAGCGGGTACTTC
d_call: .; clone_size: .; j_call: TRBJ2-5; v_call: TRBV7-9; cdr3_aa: CASSLGWGGETQYF; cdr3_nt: TGTGCCAGCAGCTTAGGGTGGGGTGGAGAGACCCAGTACTTC
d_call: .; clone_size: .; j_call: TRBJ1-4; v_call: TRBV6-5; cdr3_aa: CASSYDGDEKLFF; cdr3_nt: TGTGCCAGCAGTTACGACGGGGATGAAAAACTGTTTTTT
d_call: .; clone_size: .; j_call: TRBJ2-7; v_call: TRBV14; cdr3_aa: CASSPLKGSTYEQYF; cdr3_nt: TGTGCCAGCAGCCCCCTCAAGGGTAGCACCTACGAGCAGTACTTC
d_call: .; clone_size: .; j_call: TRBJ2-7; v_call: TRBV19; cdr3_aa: CATRSLQDYEQYF; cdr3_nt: TGTGCCACAAGGAGCTTACAGGATTACGAGCAGTACTTC
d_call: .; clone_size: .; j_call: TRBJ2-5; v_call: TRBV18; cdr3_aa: CASSPSALGVQETQYF; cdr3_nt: TGTGCCAGCTCACCATCGGCTCTAGGTGTACAAGAGACCCAGTACTTC
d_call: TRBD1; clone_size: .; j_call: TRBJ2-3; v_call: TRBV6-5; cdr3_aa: CASSIQGAGDTQYF; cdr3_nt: TGTGCCAGCAGTATACAGGGGGCGGGGGATACGCAGTATTTT
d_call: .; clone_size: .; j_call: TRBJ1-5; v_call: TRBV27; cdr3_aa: CASSFPSQPNSNQPQHF; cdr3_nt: TGTGCCAGCAGTTTTCCAAGTCAGCCTAATAGCAATCAGCCCCAGCATTTT
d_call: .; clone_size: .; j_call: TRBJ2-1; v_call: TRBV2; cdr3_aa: CASRFRVSSYNEQFF; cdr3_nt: TGTGCCAGCCGCTTTCGGGTAAGCTCCTACAATGAGCAGTTCTTC
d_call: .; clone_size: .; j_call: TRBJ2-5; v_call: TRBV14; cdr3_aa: CASSHREGRFETQYF; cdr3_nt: TGTGCCAGCAGCCATCGTGAGGGTCGGTTTGAGACCCAGTACTTC
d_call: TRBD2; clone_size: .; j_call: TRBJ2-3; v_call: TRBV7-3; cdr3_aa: CASEAGGTDTQYF; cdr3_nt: TGTGCCAGCGAGGCGGGGGGCACAGATACGCAGTATTTT
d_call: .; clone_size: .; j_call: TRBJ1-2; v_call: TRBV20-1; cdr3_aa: CSGGSNYGYTF; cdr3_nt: TGCAGTGGAGGAAGTAACTATGGCTACACCTTC
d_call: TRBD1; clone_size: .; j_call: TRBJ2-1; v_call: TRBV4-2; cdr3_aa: CASSQDLEQGDSYNEQFF; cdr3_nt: TGTGCCAGCAGCCAAGATTTGGAACAGGGGGACTCCTACAATGAGCAGTTCTTC
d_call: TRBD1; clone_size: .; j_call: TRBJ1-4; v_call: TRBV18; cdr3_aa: CASSPWIGQGDEKLFF; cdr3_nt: TGTGCCAGCTCACCATGGATCGGACAGGGCGATGAAAAACTGTTTTTT
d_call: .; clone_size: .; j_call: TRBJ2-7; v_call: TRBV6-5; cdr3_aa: CASVAYEQYF; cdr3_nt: TGTGCCAGCGTCGCCTACGAGCAGTACTTC
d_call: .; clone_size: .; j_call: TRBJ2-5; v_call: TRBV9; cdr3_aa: CASSVGVYQETQYF; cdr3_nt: TGTGCCAGCAGCGTCGGCGTTTACCAAGAGACCCAGTACTTC
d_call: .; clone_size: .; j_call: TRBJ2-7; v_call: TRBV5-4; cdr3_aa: CASSFPTSYEQYF; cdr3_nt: TGTGCCAGCAGCTTCCCAACTTCCTACGAGCAGTACTTC